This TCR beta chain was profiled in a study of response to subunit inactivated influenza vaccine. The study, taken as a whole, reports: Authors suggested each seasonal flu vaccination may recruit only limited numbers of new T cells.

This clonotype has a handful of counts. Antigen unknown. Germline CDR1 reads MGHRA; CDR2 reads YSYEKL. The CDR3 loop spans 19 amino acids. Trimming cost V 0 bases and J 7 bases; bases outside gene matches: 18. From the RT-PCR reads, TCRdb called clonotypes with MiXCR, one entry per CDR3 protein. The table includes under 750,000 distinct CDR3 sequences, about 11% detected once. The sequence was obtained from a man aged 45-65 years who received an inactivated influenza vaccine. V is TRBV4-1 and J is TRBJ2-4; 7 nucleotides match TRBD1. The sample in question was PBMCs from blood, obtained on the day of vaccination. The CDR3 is CASSQDLIWYRGSRNIQYF. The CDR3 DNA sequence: TGCGCCAGCAGCCAAGATCTGATCTGGTACAGGGGTAGCAGGAACATTCAGTACTTC.